This T cell receptor (beta chain) is drawn from a study of shared clonotypes between healthy human individuals. Here immunoSEQ multiplex PCR was the method, and the copy in TCRdb shows in-frame clones only, minus some. The sample includes under 1 million clones, about 97% of them seen just once. About this clone itself: The antigen remains undetermined.

CD45RO negativity and positive selection for CCR7 defined naive CD8 cells, a population that excluded terminally differentiated effector memory CD45RA+ cells. Deletions cut 4 bases from V and 5 bases from J, with 20 bases between. Germline V gene sequence: CDR1 SGHTA, CDR2 FQGNSA. The CDR3 has 16 residues. Study-wide findings and caveats: Represented diversity (both genetic and exposure-history) was limited by the small number of donors.

The receptor was isolated from a man aged 25-45 years in good health. The chain couples TRBV7-2 to TRBJ2-5; perhaps D is TRBD1 or TRBD2 (5 bases each). Sequenced: naive CD8+ T cells sorted from blood. CDR3 residues: CASSSHRDHGLETQYF. The CDR3 nucleotides are TGTGCCAGCAGCTCCCACCGGGACCACGGCTTGGAGACCCAGTACTTC. The full variable domain, with the rest looked up from reference TRBV7-2 and TRBJ2-5, is GAGVSQSPSNKVTEKGKDVELRCDPISGHTALYWYRQSLGQGLEFLIYFQGNSAPDKSGLPSDRFSAERTGGSVSTLTIQRTQQEDSAVYLCASSSHRDHGLETQYFGPGTRLLVL.